Sequencing of this T cell receptor (beta chain) was carried out in a study of T cells in localized non-small cell lung cancer (dated by TCRdb to the early 2020s). About the study as a whole: Comparing tumors with uninvolved tumor-adjacent lungs, the study looked at the T cell repertoires of 236 patients with early-stage NSCLC. The cohort consisted of 200 to 250 treatment-naive NSCLC patients whose localized lung tumors had been resected. Of the NSCLC patients, fewer than 150 were male and roughly 100 were female, and the mean age was approximately 64 years. What the authors observed across the whole study: Higher T cell density in blood was associated with longer overall survival, whereas higher clonality in adjacent lung was associated with shorter survival. The highest T cell clonality was observed in uninvolved tumor-adjacent lung, where clonality exceeded that of tumor, suggesting that antigenic responses were more focused in uninvolved tumor-adjacent lung. Because multi-region sequencing of the tumors was not done, intratumor heterogeneity could not be ruled out. Of the top 100 tumor clones, a median of around 57 were detected in paired uninvolved adjacent lung; around 30 were also among that lung's top 100. Since the design was exploratory, TCR variables were selected using unadjusted p-values with no false-discovery rate correction.

At diagnosis, tumor, uninvolved tumor-adjacent lung and peripheral blood were collected and then preserved as a mix of FFPE and fresh-frozen material. The CDR3 sequence holds 15 residues, the cysteine and phenylalanine included. Kept here is only the CDR3 DNA, which spans 45 bases and is read in frame from base 1. The germline V gene specifies MDHEN as CDR1 and SYDVKM as CDR2. The junction shows trimming of 5 bases on V and 0 bases on J, plus 12 bases between the germline ends. The immunoSEQ Assay was used to sequence TCR beta CDR3 regions from DNA. The source study handled its data this way. To compute T cell density, TCR beta template counts were normalized to usable DNA, which was estimated by amplifying housekeeping genes. The preseqR package was used to estimate richness by extrapolating to 400,000 templates for PBMC samples and to 120,000 templates for tissue samples. Clonality was calculated as one minus Pielou's evenness. Tissue-enriched TCRs were identified by differential abundance testing using productive amino-acid clonotypes, minimum total count 5 and alpha 0.1. The Jaccard Index and the Morisita Overlap Index were used to measure repertoire overlap between compartments. TCR beta CDR3s were clustered by GLIPH together with public tetramer-defined viral CDR3s, and at least three viral sequences plus V-gene enrichment were required for viral motifs. In TCRdb, the immuneACCESS table is reduced to in-frame sequences with V and J assigned. These tables do not hold every clone; where another copy was compared, an unresolved V gene accounts for under half, and the others remain unexplained. That table furnishes V, J and clone size, whereas the DNA furnished D and trimming. The sample table contains around 1,000 clones; only one count was recorded for about a quarter of them. Together, the top ten hold 7.5% to 10% of the sample.

Points on this clone: Its antigen has not been determined. Within one base of it there is no much larger clone, and no base qualities were kept.

The rearranged segments are TRBV28 and TRBJ2-3; too little of a D gene remains to name it. The receptor was isolated from a male donor older than 55 with stage II lung adenocarcinoma. The specimen was lung tumor tissue, collected before any cancer treatment. The CDR3 in this case is CASSRDGPSTDTQYF. The DNA is TGTGCCAGCAGTCGCGACGGTCCTAGCACAGATACGCAGTATTTT.